Detailed here is one T cell receptor beta chain. Its antigen is still unknown. The CDR3 runs to 15 residues. CDR1 and CDR2 (germline): SGDLS, YYNGEE. The germline V and J ends were trimmed by 4 bases and 0 bases, with 10 bases remaining between them. This entry is derived from a study of cytomegalovirus exposure and HLA in healthy donors. Study-wide results and caveats: Association with HLA alleles at 0.05 false discovery rate was found for 15,000 to 20,000 TCR beta sequences in a later analysis.

The PCR employed 60 Vbeta primers together with 13 Jbeta primers. The protocol was immunoSEQ multiplex PCR, while the TCRdb copy is restricted to in-frame clones and leaves out a portion. The sample lists 100,000 or so clones; roughly four fifths were seen once. The sample was PBMCs. The genes are TRBV9 and TRBJ2-2; D is possibly TRBD1 (6 bases). This clonotype was sampled from a male donor in good health and CMV-seropositive. The CDR3 spells CASSSRTANTGELFF. The CDR3 DNA follows: TGTGCCAGCAGCTCCAGGACAGCGAACACCGGGGAGCTGTTTTTT.